The 28 T cell receptor beta chains presented below share a single source sample, sequenced in a study of OX40 agonist ivuxolimab in advanced cancers. This table comes from immunoSEQ multiplex PCR, and its TCRdb copy is limited to in-frame clones, with some not included. The sample has more than 90,000 clones; under 90% are singletons. Here the sequenced sample was CD4+ or CD8+ T cells sorted from blood, taken in a trial of the OX40 agonist ivuxolimab. The receptors derive from an adult with an advanced solid tumor such as melanoma, head and neck, liver or kidney cancer.

This chain uses TRBV28 with TRBJ2-5, with 10 bases matching TRBD2. Unmatched junction bases numbered 8, after V lost 5 bases and J lost 5 bases. Germline CDR1 is MDHEN and CDR2 is SYDVKM. This CDR3 has 15 amino acids. The CDR3 sequence: CASSKKREGRETQYF. CDR3 DNA: TGTGCCAGCAGTAAAAAGCGGGAGGGCCGCGAGACCCAGTACTTC.

The V call is TRBV4-3, the J call TRBJ1-2, with D hard to call. CDR1 and CDR2 (germline): LGHNA, YSLEER. The V gene lost 2 bases and the J gene lost 4 bases, with 11 bases spanning the gap. This CDR3 is built from 14 residues. The CDR3 sequence is CASSQWSGSYGYTF. In DNA, the CDR3 is TGCGCCAGCAGCCAATGGAGCGGGAGCTATGGCTACACCTTC.

The V and J genes are TRBV5-4 and TRBJ2-7; D unclear. The CDR3 contains 15 residues. The V gene's germline CDR1 is SGHNT and CDR2 YYREEE (reference sequence). Trimming left V 4 bases short and J 3 bases short, with 17 bases between. The CDR3 region is CASSQEMGFFYEQYF. The CDR3 DNA sequence: TGTGCCAGCAGCCAAGAGATGGGGTTCTTCTACGAGCAGTACTTC.

The chain uses TRBV7-9 and TRBJ2-7; 7 positions match TRBD1. The germline V gene has CDR1 SEHNR and CDR2 FQNEAQ (reference sequence). V was clipped by 5 bases and J by 6 bases; unmatched bases: 7. The CDR3 sequence is 13 residues long. Written as DNA, the CDR3 is TGTGCCAGCAGCCGAGACAGGGTTTCCGAGCAGTACTTC. Residues: CASSRDRVSEQYF. Together with reference TRBV7-9 and TRBJ2-7, the CDR3 gives the full variable domain: DTGVSQNPRHKITKRGQNVTFRCDPISEHNRLYWYRQTLGQGPEFLTYFQNEAQLEKSRLLSDRFSAERPKGSFSTLEIQRTEQGDSAMYLCASSRDRVSEQYFGPGTRLTVT.

This clone was counted only a few times. This chain joins TRBV2 and TRBJ2-7, with 8 bases identical to TRBD2. There are 14 residues in the CDR3. V gave up 5 bases and J gave up 2 bases; unmatched junction bases: 5. Germline lookup yields CDR1 SNHLY and CDR2 FYNNEI. CDR3 DNA: TGTGCCAGCAGTAGCGGGAGAGTCGCCTACGAGCAGTACTTC. Its protein is CASSSGRVAYEQYF.

A single count supports this clone. The chain recombines TRBV5-1 with TRBJ2-3; no clear D gene. The CDR3 runs 14 residues. Looked up from germline, CDR1 is SGHRS and CDR2 is YFSETQ. The V gene lost 1 base and the J gene lost 0 bases, with 6 bases spanning the gap. The CDR3 region has the DNA TGCGCCAGCAGCTTGTTGCAGAGCACAGATACGCAGTATTTT. It is translated as CASSLLQSTDTQYF.

The rearrangement links TRBV10-3 to TRBJ1-1; 7 bases match TRBD1. The germline gives CDR1 ENHRY, CDR2 SYGVKD. The trim removed 5 bases at V and 1 base at J, leaving 4 bases unmatched. CDR3 length: 14 amino acids. For the CDR3, the DNA is TGTGCCATCAGTCCACAGGGGACGAACACTGAAGCTTTCTTT. It yields the protein CAISPQGTNTEAFF.

The chain recombines TRBV2 with TRBJ1-2; 9 bases map to TRBD1. Germline assignment: CDR1 SNHLY and CDR2 FYNNEI. The CDR3 runs to 14 residues. Trimming at V came to 5 bases and at J to 2 bases, leaving 3 bases not matched to a gene. The CDR3 sequence is CASSSTGGNYGYTF. For the CDR3, the DNA is TGTGCCAGCAGTTCGACAGGGGGGAACTATGGCTACACCTTC. Supplemented by reference TRBV2 and TRBJ1-2, the full variable domain reads EPEVTQTPSHQVTQMGQEVILRCVPISNHLYFYWYRQILGQKVEFLVSFYNNEISEKSEIFDDQFSVERPDGSNFTLKIRSTKLEDSAMYFCASSSTGGNYGYTFGSGTRLTVV.

This chain joins TRBV15 and TRBJ2-1; 11 bases fit TRBD2. This CDR3 contains 16 residues. V lost 5 bases and J lost 7; bases outside the gene matches: 10. Germline V gene data show CDR1 as LNHNV and CDR2 as YYDKDF (reference sequence). The CDR3 loop reads CATSGTSGRGRNEQFF. The DNA for the CDR3 is TGTGCCACCAGCGGTACTAGCGGGAGAGGCAGGAATGAGCAGTTCTTC.

The V and J genes are TRBV7-2 and TRBJ1-1, with D unresolved. V was shortened by 2 bases and J by 0 bases, with 10 bases between the two germline ends. Germline values: CDR1 SGHTA, CDR2 FQGNSA. The CDR3 has 15 amino acids. CDR3 in DNA: TGTGCCAGCAGCTTATCGTCGGGTATGAACACTGAAGCTTTCTTT. It codes for CASSLSSGMNTEAFF.

This clone has just one count. The chain links TRBV27 to TRBJ2-1; 11 nucleotides align to TRBD2. This CDR3 spans 16 amino acids. The germline V gene has CDR1 MNHEY and CDR2 SMNVEV (reference sequence). V lost 5 bases, J lost 5 bases, and 8 bases stayed unmatched. The CDR3 DNA sequence: TGTGCCAGCAGTACGCGACTAGCGGGACTTGACAATGAGCAGTTCTTC. Protein: CASSTRLAGLDNEQFF.

The chain links TRBV2 to TRBJ1-1, with TRBD1 matching over 7 bases. The V gene end was trimmed by 6 bases and the J gene end by 4 bases; junction bases not matched to a gene: 11. The CDR3 runs to 15 residues. Germline-derived CDR1 and CDR2 are SNHLY and FYNNEI. Here the CDR3 reads CASSPRTGGGTEAFF. The CDR3 nucleotides read TGTGCCAGCAGCCCAAGGACAGGCGGGGGCACTGAAGCTTTCTTT. Using reference TRBV2 and TRBJ1-1 for the parts outside the CDR3, the full variable domain is EPEVTQTPSHQVTQMGQEVILRCVPISNHLYFYWYRQILGQKVEFLVSFYNNEISEKSEIFDDQFSVERPDGSNFTLKIRSTKLEDSAMYFCASSPRTGGGTEAFFGQGTRLTVV.

The J gene is TRBJ2-1, the V gene TRBV6-5, with a weak D call TRBD1 (6 bases). The length of the CDR3 is 16 residues. The V gene lost 2 bases and the J gene lost 4 bases, with 15 bases spanning the gap. Germline lookup yields CDR1 MNHEY and CDR2 SVGAGI. The CDR3 DNA reads as TGTGCCAGCAGTTACGCGTTCGGACAGTCTTACAATGAGCAGTTCTTC. Translation: CASSYAFGQSYNEQFF.

This clone has more than one count but fewer than ten. J is TRBJ1-5 and V is TRBV12-5; no clear D. Trimming removed 1 base at V and 7 bases at J, with 8 bases between. CDR1 is LGHNT, CDR2 FRNRAP, per germline. CDR3 length: 13 residues. The CDR3 region is CASGLGNGQPQHF. In DNA, the CDR3 is TGTGCTAGTGGTTTGGGGAATGGGCAGCCCCAGCATTTT.

A note on this clone: This sample includes further DNA sequences coding for the same CDR3. The chain recombines TRBV18 with TRBJ2-5, with 7 bases lining up with TRBD2. Losses at the gene ends were 3 bases for V and 2 bases for J; bases not matched to a gene: 0. Germline V gene lookup returns CDR1 KGHSH and CDR2 LQKENI. The CDR3 is made up of 13 amino acids. CDR3 region: CASSPGLQETQYF. Here the CDR3 DNA reads TGTGCCAGCTCACCGGGACTACAAGAGACCCAGTACTTC.

V gene TRBV14 combines with J gene TRBJ2-2; a possible D gene is TRBD2 (7 bases). The CDR3 totals 17 residues. Germline-derived CDR1 and CDR2 are SGHDN and FVKESK. Trimming shortened V by 4 bases and J by 4 bases, and 19 bases separated the two germline ends. The CDR3 DNA is TGTGCCAGCAGCCGGAGGGGGGGAGGCCCGAGCACCGGGGAGCTGTTTTTT. It codes for CASSRRGGGPSTGELFF.

This chain uses TRBV5-4 with TRBJ2-3, with D possibly matching TRBD2 (6 bases). The CDR3 is made up of 15 amino acids. V was clipped by 2 bases and J by 2 bases, with 12 bases between them. Germline loops: CDR1 SGHNT, CDR2 YYREEE (reference sequence). In DNA form, the CDR3 reads TGTGCCAGCAGCTTCGGGGGAGCGGCCACAGATACGCAGTATTTT. This codes for CASSFGGAATDTQYF.

This chain links TRBV27 with TRBJ1-3; 9 bases are shared with TRBD1. The CDR3 totals 16 residues. V shed 6 bases and J 5 bases; nucleotides not matched to a gene: 11. Germline V gene lookup returns CDR1 MNHEY and CDR2 SMNVEV (reference sequence). The CDR3 DNA sequence: TGTGCCAGCAGGCCGGGACAGGGTGAATATAGAAACACCATATATTTT. Translating it yields CASRPGQGEYRNTIYF.

The chain combines TRBV10-3 with TRBJ1-2, with a tentative D call TRBD1 (5 bases). The germline V and J ends were trimmed by 6 bases and 7 bases, with 18 bases remaining between them. The CDR3 contains 14 residues. Per germline, CDR1 ENHRY and CDR2 SYGVKD. The CDR3 sequence is CAIRGRPLVTGYTF. CDR3 DNA sequence: TGTGCCATCAGGGGGCGTCCCCTAGTTACTGGCTACACCTTC.

The CDR3 sequence is CASSSRQGGHEKLFF. The CDR3 region has the DNA TGTGCCAGCAGTTCACGACAGGGGGGACATGAAAAACTGTTTTTT. The chain combines TRBV6-5 with TRBJ1-4; 9 bases match TRBD1. This CDR3 region has 15 residues. V lost 4 bases, J lost 6 bases, and 6 bases stayed unmatched. Per the germline V gene, CDR1 is MNHEY and CDR2 is SVGAGI.

The rearrangement links TRBV30 to TRBJ2-7, with 13 bases matching TRBD2. V trimming: 2 bases; J trimming: 2 bases; junction bases outside the gene matches: 3. The germline V gene encodes CDR1 GTSNPN and CDR2 SVGIG (reference sequence). The CDR3 contains 15 residues. In DNA form, the CDR3 reads TGTGCCTGGAGTCAGGGACTAGCGGGAACCTACGAGCAGTACTTC. Its protein is CAWSQGLAGTYEQYF.

CDR3 protein: CASSAGDGNYNEQFF. In DNA form, the CDR3 reads TGTGCCAGCAGTGCCGGGGACGGCAACTACAATGAGCAGTTCTTC. The chain uses TRBV6-4 and TRBJ2-1; D tentatively reads TRBD1 or TRBD2 (5 bases each). The germline CDR1 and CDR2 sequences are MRHNA and SNTAGT. V was clipped by 4 bases and J by 3 bases, with 13 bases between them. The CDR3 contains 15 residues.

There are a few counts of this clone. CDR3 nucleotide sequence: TGCAGTGCTAGAGATCAGGGTGGCTACACCTTC. It is translated as CSARDQGGYTF. The J gene is TRBJ1-2, the V gene TRBV20-1; possible D gene TRBD1, 5 bases. Germline CDR1 reads DFQATT; CDR2 reads SNEGSKA (reference sequence). The CDR3 extends over 11 amino acids. V was trimmed by 0 bases and J by 7 bases, leaving 6 bases between them.

This chain's CDR3 is CASSLGWSPGGPDTQYF. CDR3 DNA: TGTGCCAGCAGCTTAGGATGGAGCCCCGGTGGACCAGATACGCAGTATTTT. This chain uses TRBV7-8 with TRBJ2-3; D gene unclear. From germline, CDR1 is SGHVS and CDR2 FQNEAQ. The V end was cut by 1 base, the J end by 4 bases, with 18 bases between. The CDR3 is 17 amino acids.

J is TRBJ1-5 and V is TRBV28, with D perhaps TRBD1 (6 bases). Trimming pared 5 bases from V and 5 bases from J, leaving 10 bases between. Germline-derived CDR1 and CDR2 are MDHEN and SYDVKM. The CDR3 is 13 amino acids. CDR3 sequence: CASSRTAHQPQHF. The CDR3 coding sequence is TGTGCCAGCAGTCGGACAGCTCATCAGCCCCAGCATTTT.

The chain couples TRBV7-9 to TRBJ2-3, with no clear D. This CDR3 is 12 amino acids long. V lost 8 bases to trimming and J lost 2 bases, with 8 bases between them. CDR1 and CDR2 from the germline V gene are SEHNR and FQNEAQ (reference sequence). This chain's CDR3 is CASRKATDTQYF. DNA of the CDR3: TGTGCCAGCCGCAAGGCCACAGATACGCAGTATTTT.

This chain connects TRBV28 to TRBJ2-5; 9 bases map to TRBD1. With V trimmed by 6 bases and J by 4 bases, 9 bases remained unmatched. CDR3 length: 15 residues. CDR1 and CDR2 from the germline V gene are MDHEN and SYDVKM. As DNA, the CDR3 is TGTGCCAGCAGCAACCCGGGACAGGGAGGAGAGACCCAGTACTTC. Amino acids: CASSNPGQGGETQYF.

The chain has TRBV4-3 and TRBJ2-5; the D is unclear. The germline V gene encodes CDR1 LGHNA and CDR2 YSLEER. There are 17 residues in the CDR3. Trimming took 0 bases from V and 4 from J, leaving 18 bases between them. CDR3 protein: CASSQDATGYLLETQYF. CDR3 nucleotides: TGCGCCAGCAGCCAAGATGCGACTGGCTATCTATTAGAGACCCAGTACTTC.